Following are 22 T cell receptor beta chains from one sample sequenced in a study of blood T cell repertoires in COVID-19. TCRdb's copy holds only in-frame clones and misses some; the assay was immunoSEQ multiplex PCR. Of roughly 360,000 clones in the sample, around 86% are singletons; the top ten hold around 5.1%. The sequencing input was PBMCs or T cells enriched from blood (not recorded which). The receptors derive from a woman aged 45 to 65 who had recovered from COVID-19.

This rearrangement joins TRBV5-1 to TRBJ1-1, with D possibly being TRBD1 (6 bases). The CDR3 loop spans 13 amino acids. The V gene lost 0 bases and the J gene lost 8 bases, with 11 bases spanning the gap. Germline loops: CDR1 SGHRS, CDR2 YFSETQ. The CDR3 coding sequence is TGCGCCAGCAGCTTGGGTCCGACAGGAGAAGCTTTCTTT. Translating it yields CASSLGPTGEAFF.

The chain uses TRBV5-1 and TRBJ2-7, with 7 nucleotides matching TRBD1. Germline V gene data show CDR1 as SGHRS and CDR2 as YFSETQ. The CDR3 is 14 residues long. V lost 3 bases, J lost 0 bases, and 3 bases stayed unmatched. The CDR3 bases are TGCGCCAGCAGCTCAGACAGGGCCTCCTACGAGCAGTACTTC. Translated: CASSSDRASYEQYF.

This clone came up a few times. This chain links TRBV2 with TRBJ2-2; 8 nucleotides align to TRBD2. This CDR3 has 16 residues. Per the germline V gene, CDR1 is SNHLY and CDR2 is FYNNEI. The ends lost 3 bases at V and 4 bases at J; junction bases unmatched: 7. CDR3: CASSESSGLITGELFF. Here the CDR3 DNA reads TGTGCCAGCAGTGAGTCTAGCGGGCTCATCACCGGGGAGCTGTTTTTT.

The CDR3, as DNA: TGTGCCAGCAGTTTCTTTGCGAACAATGAGCAGTTCTTC. Translated, it gives CASSFFANNEQFF. V usage is TRBV28 and J usage is TRBJ2-1; D is unresolved. CDR1 MDHEN and CDR2 SYDVKM come from the germline V gene. The CDR3 runs to 13 residues. The ends were cut back, 3 bases at V and 5 bases at J, with 8 bases in the middle.

The J gene is TRBJ1-4, the V gene TRBV4-1; 7 bases fit TRBD1. With 0 bases clipped from V and 5 bases from J, the junction kept 3 bases outside the gene matches. Germline CDR1 is MGHRA and CDR2 is YSYEKL. This CDR3 comprises 15 residues. This CDR3 is CASSQERDSNEKLFF. CDR3 sequence (DNA): TGCGCCAGCAGCCAAGAAAGGGACAGCAATGAAAAACTGTTTTTT.

This sequence joins TRBV7-2 and TRBJ1-1, with no clear D. Germline lookup yields CDR1 SGHTA and CDR2 FQGNSA. Trimming took off 0 bases at V and 5 bases at J, with 10 bases between the two ends. The CDR3 contains 14 residues. This CDR3 is CASSLAQQRTEAFF. The CDR3 nucleotides read TGTGCCAGCAGCTTAGCGCAACAGCGGACTGAAGCTTTCTTT.

The chain is built from TRBV5-6 and TRBJ1-1; D gene unclear. Germline CDR1 and CDR2: SGHDT and YYEEEE. Trimming stripped 6 bases from V and 2 bases from J, with 17 bases between. This CDR3 comprises 15 residues. The CDR3 loop is CASIPPRGVNTEAFF. CDR3 DNA: TGTGCCAGCATCCCGCCCCGTGGAGTTAACACTGAAGCTTTCTTT. The entire variable domain, with the rest obtained from reference TRBV5-6 and TRBJ1-1, is as follows: DAGVTQSPTHLIKTRGQQVTLRCSPKSGHDTVSWYQQALGQGPQFIFQYYEEEERQRGNFPDRFSGHQFPNYSSELNVNALLLGDSALYLCASIPPRGVNTEAFFGQGTRLTVV.

This chain connects TRBV3-1 (or the pseudogene TRBV3-2) to TRBJ2-5; 10 bases fit TRBD2. The V and J ends lost 4 bases and 0 bases, in that order; junction bases with no gene match: 2. This CDR3 contains 15 residues. Germline values: CDR1 LGHDT, CDR2 YNNKEL (reference sequence). Written as DNA, the CDR3 is TGTGCCAGCAGCCCAGCGGGGGGGTACCAAGAGACCCAGTACTTC. Its protein is CASSPAGGYQETQYF.

The rearrangement uses TRBV20-1 and TRBJ2-7, with 9 bases aligning to TRBD2. The CDR3 loop spans 17 amino acids. The V gene end was trimmed by 6 bases and the J gene end by 4 bases; junction bases not matched to a gene: 19. From germline, CDR1 is DFQATT and CDR2 SNEGSKA (reference sequence). The chain's CDR3 is CSASNWREGVRRYEQYF. The CDR3 nucleotides are TGCAGTGCCAGTAATTGGCGGGAGGGGGTAAGACGGTACGAGCAGTACTTC.

V usage is TRBV19 and J usage is TRBJ2-1; 10 bases are shared with TRBD1. The CDR3 totals 17 residues. V shed 4 bases and J 2 bases; nucleotides not matched to a gene: 8. Looked up from germline, CDR1 is LNHDA and CDR2 is SQIVND (reference sequence). CDR3 loop: CASSTLAGTGAYNEQFF. CDR3 coding DNA: TGTGCCAGTAGTACGTTAGCCGGGACAGGGGCCTACAATGAGCAGTTCTTC.

The chain uses TRBV4-3 and TRBJ1-1; 10 nucleotides match TRBD1. The germline V gene has CDR1 LGHNA and CDR2 YSLEER. The CDR3 runs to 15 residues. The V segment lost 5 bases and the J segment 2 bases; nucleotides outside the gene matches: 5. CDR3 region: CASSGTGDGNTEAFF. In DNA, the CDR3 is TGCGCCAGCAGCGGGACAGGGGACGGCAACACTGAAGCTTTCTTT.

The chain uses TRBV9 and TRBJ2-2; 9 nucleotides align to TRBD2. The V gene's germline CDR1 is SGDLS and CDR2 YYNGEE. J gave up 4 bases and V 2 bases, and 12 bases lay outside the gene matches. The CDR3 length is 18 residues. The CDR3 sequence: CASSVNSGRVEGTGELFF. CDR3 nucleotide sequence: TGTGCCAGCAGCGTTAATAGCGGGAGAGTCGAGGGCACCGGGGAGCTGTTTTTT. The whole variable domain, filled in from reference TRBV9 and TRBJ2-2, reads DSGVTQTPKHLITATGQRVTLRCSPRSGDLSVYWYQQSLDQGLQFLIQYYNGEERAKGNILERFSAQQFPDLHSELNLSSLELGDSALYFCASSVNSGRVEGTGELFFGEGSRLTVL.

The CDR3 here is CASSLFSAKNTEAFF. The CDR3, as DNA: TGTGCCAGCAGCTTATTTTCCGCGAAGAACACTGAAGCTTTCTTT. V is TRBV11-3 and J is TRBJ1-1; no firm D call. This CDR3 is built from 15 residues. CDR1 and CDR2 (germline): SGHNT, YENEEA. The ends were cut back, 2 bases at V and 1 base at J, with 11 bases in the middle. Based on the CDR3 plus reference TRBV11-3 and TRBJ1-1, the full variable domain is EAGVVQSPRYKIIEKKQPVAFWCNPISGHNTLYWYLQNLGQGPELLIRYENEEAVDDSQLPKDRFSAERLKGVDSTLKIQPAELGDSAVYLCASSLFSAKNTEAFFGQGTRLTVV.

This clone came up once. The rearrangement uses TRBV14 and TRBJ2-1; TRBD1 might be the D (6 bases). This CDR3 comprises 15 residues. Trimming left V 3 bases short and J 2 bases short, with 11 bases between. Per the germline V gene, CDR1 is SGHDN and CDR2 is FVKESK. The CDR3 region is CASSHFGGPYNEQFF. The CDR3, as DNA: TGTGCCAGCAGCCATTTTGGGGGCCCCTACAATGAGCAGTTCTTC.

This rearrangement joins TRBV9 to TRBJ1-2; no reliable D call. The V gene lost 0 bases and the J gene lost 1 base, with 4 bases spanning the gap. Germline V CDR1 and CDR2: SGDLS, YYNGEE. This CDR3 comprises 13 residues. In DNA form, the CDR3 reads TGTGCCAGCAGCGTAGGAGTTAACTATGGCTACACCTTC. Translated: CASSVGVNYGYTF.

This sequence joins TRBV19 and TRBJ1-4; no reliable D call. The ends were cut back, 4 bases at V and 5 bases at J, with 11 bases in the middle. Germline loops: CDR1 LNHDA, CDR2 SQIVND (reference sequence). This CDR3 comprises 14 residues. CDR3: CASSTSDSNEKLFF. The CDR3 nucleotides read TGTGCCAGTAGTACATCGGACTCAAATGAAAAACTGTTTTTT.

CDR3 DNA sequence: TGCAGCGTTACAGGGAGTAACTATGGCTACACCTTC. Its translation: CSVTGSNYGYTF. The J gene is TRBJ1-2, the V gene TRBV29-1; tentatively, D is TRBD1 (6 bases). Germline values: CDR1 SQVTM, CDR2 ANQGSEA. The V end lost 5 bases, the J end lost 1 base, and 8 bases lay between the germline ends. This CDR3 comprises 12 residues.

The genes are TRBV13 and TRBJ2-3; 14 nucleotides align to TRBD2. In germline, CDR1 is PRHDT, CDR2 FYEKMQ (reference sequence). The CDR3 loop spans 19 amino acids. The J segment lost 3 bases and the V segment lost 1 base, leaving 9 bases of the junction unmatched. CDR3 nucleotide sequence: TGTGCCAGCAGCTTAGAGGGGACTAGCGGGAGAATCGGGACAGATACGCAGTATTTT. Protein sequence: CASSLEGTSGRIGTDTQYF.

This sequence joins TRBV7-2 and TRBJ2-7; 10 bases are a match to TRBD1. The germline gives CDR1 SGHTA, CDR2 FQGNSA. The CDR3 sequence is 15 residues long. V was clipped by 2 bases and J by 2 bases; unmatched bases: 3. CDR3 coding DNA: TGTGCCAGCAGCTTACCGGGACAGGGGCCCTACGAGCAGTACTTC. Translating gives CASSLPGQGPYEQYF.

This chain links TRBV11-3 with TRBJ2-3; TRBD1 matches at 10 bases. The V gene end was trimmed by 2 bases and the J gene end by 1 base; junction bases not matched to a gene: 3. The CDR3 has 16 residues. Germline V gene lookup returns CDR1 SGHNT and CDR2 YENEEA. The chain's CDR3 is CASSLRQGARTDTQYF. CDR3 nucleotides: TGTGCCAGCAGCTTAAGACAGGGGGCGCGCACAGATACGCAGTATTTT. Based on the CDR3 plus reference TRBV11-3 and TRBJ2-3, the full variable domain is EAGVVQSPRYKIIEKKQPVAFWCNPISGHNTLYWYLQNLGQGPELLIRYENEEAVDDSQLPKDRFSAERLKGVDSTLKIQPAELGDSAVYLCASSLRQGARTDTQYFGPGTRLTVL.

V and J are TRBV19 and TRBJ2-7; 7 bases are a match to TRBD1. Losses at the gene ends were 5 bases for V and 6 bases for J; bases not matched to a gene: 7. This CDR3 region has 13 residues. Germline CDR1 and CDR2: LNHDA and SQIVND (reference sequence). Written as DNA, the CDR3 is TGTGCCAGTAGTTCGACAGGGTCCGCCGAGCAGTACTTC. It codes for CASSSTGSAEQYF. Full variable domain (outside the CDR3, taken from reference TRBV19 and TRBJ2-7): DGGITQSPKYLFRKEGQNVTLSCEQNLNHDAMYWYRQDPGQGLRLIYYSQIVNDFQKGDIAEGYSVSREKKESFPLTVTSAQKNPTAFYLCASSSTGSAEQYFGPGTRLTVT.

This sequence joins TRBV11-2 and TRBJ1-1; TRBD1 is a possible D gene (6 bases). The V and J ends lost 0 bases and 4 bases respectively, with 12 bases between them. Per germline, CDR1 SGHAT and CDR2 FQNNGV. This CDR3 has 15 amino acids. As DNA, the CDR3 is TGTGCCAGCAGCTTAGATCGTCCAGGGGTCACTGAAGCTTTCTTT. Its protein is CASSLDRPGVTEAFF. Full variable domain (missing parts from reference TRBV11-2 and TRBJ1-1): EAGVAQSPRYKIIEKRQSVAFWCNPISGHATLYWYQQILGQGPKLLIQFQNNGVVDDSQLPKDRFSAERLKGVDSTLKIQPAKLEDSAVYLCASSLDRPGVTEAFFGQGTRLTVV.